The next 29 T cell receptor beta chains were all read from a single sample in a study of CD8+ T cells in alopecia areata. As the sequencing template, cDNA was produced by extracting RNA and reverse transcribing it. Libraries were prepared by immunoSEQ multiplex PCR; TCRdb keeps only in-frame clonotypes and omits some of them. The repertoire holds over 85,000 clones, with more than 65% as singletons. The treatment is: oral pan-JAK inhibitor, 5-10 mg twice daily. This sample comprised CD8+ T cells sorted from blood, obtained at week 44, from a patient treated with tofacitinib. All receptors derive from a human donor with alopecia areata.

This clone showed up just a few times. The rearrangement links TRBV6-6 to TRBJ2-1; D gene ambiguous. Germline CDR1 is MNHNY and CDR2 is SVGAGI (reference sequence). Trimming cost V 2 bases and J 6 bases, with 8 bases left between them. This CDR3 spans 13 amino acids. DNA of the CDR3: TGTGCCAGCAGTTACACCGGACCCAATGAGCAGTTCTTC. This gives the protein CASSYTGPNEQFF.

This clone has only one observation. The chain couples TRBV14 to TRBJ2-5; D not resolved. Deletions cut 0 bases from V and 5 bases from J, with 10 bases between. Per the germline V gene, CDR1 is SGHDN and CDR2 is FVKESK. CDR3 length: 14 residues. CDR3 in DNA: TGTGCCAGCAGCCAAGATAGGTTTTTGGAGACCCAGTACTTC. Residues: CASSQDRFLETQYF.

CDR3 DNA sequence: TGTGCCAGCAGCAAAGGAGCACATTGGGCAACTGGCTACACCTTC. This gives the protein CASSKGAHWATGYTF. This sequence joins TRBV21-1 and TRBJ1-2; the tabulated D call, TRBD1, remains unverified against the DNA. TRBV21-1 is a pseudogene locus. The CDR3 totals 15 residues.

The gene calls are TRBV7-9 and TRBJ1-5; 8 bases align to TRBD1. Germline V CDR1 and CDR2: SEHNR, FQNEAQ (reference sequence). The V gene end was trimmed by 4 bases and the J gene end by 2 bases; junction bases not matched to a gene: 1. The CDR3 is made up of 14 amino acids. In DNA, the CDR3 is TGTGCCAGCAGCTCGGGACAGGGCAATCAGCCCCAGCATTTT. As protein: CASSSGQGNQPQHF.

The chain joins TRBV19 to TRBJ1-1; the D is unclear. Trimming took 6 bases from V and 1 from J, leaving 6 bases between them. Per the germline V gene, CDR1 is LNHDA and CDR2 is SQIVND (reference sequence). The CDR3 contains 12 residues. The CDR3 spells CASRTANTEAFF. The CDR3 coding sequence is TGTGCCAGTAGGACGGCGAACACTGAAGCTTTCTTT.

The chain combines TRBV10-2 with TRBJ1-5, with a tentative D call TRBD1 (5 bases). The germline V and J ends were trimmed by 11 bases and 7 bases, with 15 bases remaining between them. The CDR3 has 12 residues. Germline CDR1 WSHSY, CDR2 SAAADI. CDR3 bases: TGCGCCGGGGGGAGGGGTAGACAGCCCCAGCATTTT. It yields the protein CAGGRGRQPQHF.

The CDR3 DNA reads TGTGCCAGCAGTGAACCCCAGGGAATCTATGGCTACACCTTC. It translates to CASSEPQGIYGYTF. This chain links TRBV6-1 with TRBJ1-2, with a weak D call TRBD1 (5 bases). V shed 2 bases and J shed 4 bases, with 11 bases lying between them. Germline V gene sequence: CDR1 MNHNS, CDR2 SASEGT. The CDR3 consists of 14 residues.

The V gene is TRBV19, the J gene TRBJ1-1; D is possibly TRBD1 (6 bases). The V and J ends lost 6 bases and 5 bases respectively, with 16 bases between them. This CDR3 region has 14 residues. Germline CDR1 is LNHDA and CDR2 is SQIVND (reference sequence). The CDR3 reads CASRMGHTETEAFF. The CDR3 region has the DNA TGTGCCAGTAGAATGGGACACACCGAAACTGAAGCTTTCTTT.

This CDR3 is CASSEDREAPDTQYF. The CDR3 DNA sequence: TGTGCCAGCAGCGAAGACAGGGAGGCGCCAGATACGCAGTATTTT. The J gene is TRBJ2-3, the V gene TRBV16; perhaps TRBD1 as D (7 bases). CDR3 length: 15 residues. Germline V gives CDR1 KGHSY, CDR2 FQNENV. The V end lost 5 bases, the J end lost 4 bases, and 16 bases lay between the germline ends.

In DNA, the CDR3 is TGTGCCAGCAGCCAGACTATTGACAGCCGAAGCACAGATACGCAGTATTTT. The encoded protein is CASSQTIDSRSTDTQYF. The genes are TRBV7-3 and TRBJ2-3; D is tentatively TRBD1 or TRBD2 (5 bases each). The V end lost 5 bases, the J end lost 0 bases, and 18 bases lay between the germline ends. Germline loops: CDR1 SGHTA, CDR2 FQGTGA. The CDR3 extends over 17 amino acids.

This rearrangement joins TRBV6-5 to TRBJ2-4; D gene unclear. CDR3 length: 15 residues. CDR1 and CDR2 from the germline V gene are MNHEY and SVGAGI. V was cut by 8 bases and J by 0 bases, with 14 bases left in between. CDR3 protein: CASHQDKLAKNIQYF. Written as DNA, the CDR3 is TGTGCCAGCCACCAAGATAAGCTAGCCAAAAACATTCAGTACTTC.

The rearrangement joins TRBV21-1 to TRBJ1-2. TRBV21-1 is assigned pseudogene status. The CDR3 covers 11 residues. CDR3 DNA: TGTGCCAGCAGCCCCCGCTATGGCTACACCTTC. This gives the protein CASSPRYGYTF.

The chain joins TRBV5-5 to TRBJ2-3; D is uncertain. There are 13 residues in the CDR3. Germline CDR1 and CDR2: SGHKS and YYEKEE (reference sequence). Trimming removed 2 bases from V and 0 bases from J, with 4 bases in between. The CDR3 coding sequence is TGTGCCAGCAGCTTAAAAAGCACAGATACGCAGTATTTT. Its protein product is CASSLKSTDTQYF. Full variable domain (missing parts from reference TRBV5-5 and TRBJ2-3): DAGVTQSPTHLIKTRGQQVTLRCSPISGHKSVSWYQQVLGQGPQFIFQYYEKEERGRGNFPDRFSARQFPNYSSELNVNALLLGDSALYLCASSLKSTDTQYFGPGTRLTVL.

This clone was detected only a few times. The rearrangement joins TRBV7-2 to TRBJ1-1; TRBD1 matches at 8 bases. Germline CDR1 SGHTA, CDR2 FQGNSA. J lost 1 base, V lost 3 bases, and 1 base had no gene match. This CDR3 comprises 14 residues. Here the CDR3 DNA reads TGTGCCAGCAGCTTCGGACAGGGGAACACTGAAGCTTTCTTT. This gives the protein CASSFGQGNTEAFF. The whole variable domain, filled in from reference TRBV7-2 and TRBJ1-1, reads GAGVSQSPSNKVTEKGKDVELRCDPISGHTALYWYRQSLGQGLEFLIYFQGNSAPDKSGLPSDRFSAERTGGSVSTLTIQRTQQEDSAVYLCASSFGQGNTEAFFGQGTRLTVV.

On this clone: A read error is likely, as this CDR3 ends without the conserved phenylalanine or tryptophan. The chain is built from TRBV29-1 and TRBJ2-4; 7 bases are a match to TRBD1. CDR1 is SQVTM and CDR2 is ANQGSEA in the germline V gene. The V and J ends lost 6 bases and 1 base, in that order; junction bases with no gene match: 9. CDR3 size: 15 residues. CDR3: CSVADRVRAKNIQYS. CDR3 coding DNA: TGCAGCGTCGCCGACAGGGTGAGGGCCAAAAACATTCAGTACTCC.

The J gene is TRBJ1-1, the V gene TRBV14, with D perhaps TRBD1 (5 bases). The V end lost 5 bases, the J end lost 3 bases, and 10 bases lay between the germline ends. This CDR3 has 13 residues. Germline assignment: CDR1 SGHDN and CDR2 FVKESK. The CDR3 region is CASSIGTYTEAFF. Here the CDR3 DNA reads TGTGCCAGCAGCATAGGGACCTACACTGAAGCTTTCTTT. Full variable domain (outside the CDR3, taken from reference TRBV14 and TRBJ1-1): EAGVTQFPSHSVIEKGQTVTLRCDPISGHDNLYWYRRVMGKEIKFLLHFVKESKQDESGMPNNRFLAERTGGTYSTLKVQPAELEDSGVYFCASSIGTYTEAFFGQGTRLTVV.

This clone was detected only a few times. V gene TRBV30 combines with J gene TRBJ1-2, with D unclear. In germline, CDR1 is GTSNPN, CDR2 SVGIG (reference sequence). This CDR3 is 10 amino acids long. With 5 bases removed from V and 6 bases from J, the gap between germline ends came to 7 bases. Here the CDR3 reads CAWASDGYTF. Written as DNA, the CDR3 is TGTGCCTGGGCTAGCGATGGCTACACCTTC.

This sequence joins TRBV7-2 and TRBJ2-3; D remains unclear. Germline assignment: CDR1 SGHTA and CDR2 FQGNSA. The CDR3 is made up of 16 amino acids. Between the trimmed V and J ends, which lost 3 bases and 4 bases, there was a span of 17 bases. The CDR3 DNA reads TGTGCCAGCAGCTTCCCCCTCCTAGTTTGGTCAGATACGCAGTATTTT. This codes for CASSFPLLVWSDTQYF.

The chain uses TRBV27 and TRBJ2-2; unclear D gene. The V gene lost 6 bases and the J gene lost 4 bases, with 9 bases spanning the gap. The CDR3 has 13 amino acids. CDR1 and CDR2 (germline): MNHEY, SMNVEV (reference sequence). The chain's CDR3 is CASSFRSTGELFF. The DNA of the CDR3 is TGTGCCAGCAGCTTCCGGAGCACCGGGGAGCTGTTTTTT.

The chain's CDR3 is CSVRTGPKELFF. CDR3 DNA: TGCAGCGTTCGGACAGGGCCTAAGGAGCTGTTTTTT. This sequence joins TRBV29-1 and TRBJ2-2; 8 bases fit TRBD1. Germline-derived CDR1 and CDR2 are SQVTM and ANQGSEA. After removal of 5 bases from V and 10 bases from J, the junction contained 6 bases not matched to a gene. This CDR3 contains 12 residues.

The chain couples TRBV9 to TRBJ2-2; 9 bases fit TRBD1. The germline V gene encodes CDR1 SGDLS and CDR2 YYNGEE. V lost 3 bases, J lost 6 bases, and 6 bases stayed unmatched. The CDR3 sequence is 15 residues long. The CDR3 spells CASSAGQGLAGELFF. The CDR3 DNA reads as TGTGCCAGCAGCGCCGGACAGGGGCTGGCCGGGGAGCTGTTTTTT.

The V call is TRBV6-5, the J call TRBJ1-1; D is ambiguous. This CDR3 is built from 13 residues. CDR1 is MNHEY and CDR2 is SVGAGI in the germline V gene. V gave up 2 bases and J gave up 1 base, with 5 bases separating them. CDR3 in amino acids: CASSYEQNTEAFF. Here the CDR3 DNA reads TGTGCCAGCAGTTACGAACAGAACACTGAAGCTTTCTTT.

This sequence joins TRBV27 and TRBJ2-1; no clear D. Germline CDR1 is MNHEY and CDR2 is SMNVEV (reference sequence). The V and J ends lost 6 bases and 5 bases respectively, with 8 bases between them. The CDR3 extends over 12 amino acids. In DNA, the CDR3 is TGTGCCAGCAGCGGGTTCGACAATGAGCAGTTCTTC. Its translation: CASSGFDNEQFF.

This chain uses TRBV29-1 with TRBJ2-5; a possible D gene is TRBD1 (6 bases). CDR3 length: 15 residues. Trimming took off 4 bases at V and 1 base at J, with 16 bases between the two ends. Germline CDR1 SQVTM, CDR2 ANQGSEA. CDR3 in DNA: TGCAGCGTTGTCCGATCACAGGGCCTCCAAGAGACCCAGTACTTC. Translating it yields CSVVRSQGLQETQYF.

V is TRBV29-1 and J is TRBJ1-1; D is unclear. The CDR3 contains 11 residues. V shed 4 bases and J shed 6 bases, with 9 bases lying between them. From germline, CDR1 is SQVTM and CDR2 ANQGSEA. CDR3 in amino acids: CSVVRGSEAFF. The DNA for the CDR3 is TGCAGCGTTGTTCGAGGATCTGAAGCTTTCTTT.

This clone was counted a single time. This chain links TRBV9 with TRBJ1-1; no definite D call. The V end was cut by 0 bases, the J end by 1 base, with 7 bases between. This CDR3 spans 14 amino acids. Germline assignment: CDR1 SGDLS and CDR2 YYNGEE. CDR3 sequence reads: CASSVDGGNTEAFF. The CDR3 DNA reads TGTGCCAGCAGCGTAGATGGAGGGAACACTGAAGCTTTCTTT.

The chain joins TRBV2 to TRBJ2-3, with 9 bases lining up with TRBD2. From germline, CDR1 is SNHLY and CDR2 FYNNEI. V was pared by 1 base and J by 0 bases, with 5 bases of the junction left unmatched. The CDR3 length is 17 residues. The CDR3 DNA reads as TGTGCCAGCAGTGAAGAGCCTAGCGGGGCTAGCACAGATACGCAGTATTTT. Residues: CASSEEPSGASTDTQYF.

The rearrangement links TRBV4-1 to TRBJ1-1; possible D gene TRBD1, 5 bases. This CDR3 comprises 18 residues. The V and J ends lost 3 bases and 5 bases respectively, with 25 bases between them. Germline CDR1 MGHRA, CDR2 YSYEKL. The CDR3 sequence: CASSQGRSGNLPWTEAFF. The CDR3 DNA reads TGCGCCAGCAGCCAGGGGAGGTCAGGGAACTTGCCTTGGACTGAAGCTTTCTTT.

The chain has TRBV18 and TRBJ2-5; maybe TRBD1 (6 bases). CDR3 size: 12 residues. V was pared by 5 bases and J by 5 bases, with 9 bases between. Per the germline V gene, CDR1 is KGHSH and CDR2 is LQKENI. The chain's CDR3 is CASSTGSETQYF. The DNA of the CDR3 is TGTGCCAGCTCAACAGGGTCTGAGACCCAGTACTTC.